This T cell receptor (beta chain) was obtained from a study of T cell responses to AZD1222 COVID-19 vaccine. Study results and limitations: Sampling that yielded the repertoires occurred only after the peak T cell response. Baseline serostatus was positive in only a handful of AZD1222 recipients. Increased Spike-specific TCR breadth and depth were observed after two AZD1222 doses. Unmutated variant regions are reportedly the target of nearly half of TCRs that are spike-specific.

Germline V gene lookup returns CDR1 SGHAT and CDR2 FQDESV (reference sequence). The CDR3 is 15 residues long. Losses at the gene ends were 5 bases for V and 5 bases for J; bases not matched to a gene: 7. As regards this clone: Antigen specificity is unknown.

Here immunoSEQ multiplex PCR was the method, and the copy in TCRdb shows in-frame clones only, minus some. The profile shows roughly 97,000 clones, 80% to 90% of them singletons. The J gene is TRBJ2-5, the V gene TRBV11-1; 11 bases agree with TRBD2. Sequenced here: peripheral blood, sampled on day 0 of AZD1222 vaccination. The sequence was obtained from an adult in good health. Here the CDR3 reads CASSLRLAGLETQYF. The CDR3 coding sequence is TGTGCCAGCAGCCTTAGACTAGCGGGGTTGGAGACCCAGTACTTC. Looking up the rest from reference TRBV11-1 and TRBJ2-5 gives the full variable domain: EAEVAQSPRYKITEKSQAVAFWCDPISGHATLYWYRQILGQGPELLVQFQDESVVDDSQLPKDRFSAERLKGVDSTLKIQPAELGDSAMYLCASSLRLAGLETQYFGPGTRLLVL.